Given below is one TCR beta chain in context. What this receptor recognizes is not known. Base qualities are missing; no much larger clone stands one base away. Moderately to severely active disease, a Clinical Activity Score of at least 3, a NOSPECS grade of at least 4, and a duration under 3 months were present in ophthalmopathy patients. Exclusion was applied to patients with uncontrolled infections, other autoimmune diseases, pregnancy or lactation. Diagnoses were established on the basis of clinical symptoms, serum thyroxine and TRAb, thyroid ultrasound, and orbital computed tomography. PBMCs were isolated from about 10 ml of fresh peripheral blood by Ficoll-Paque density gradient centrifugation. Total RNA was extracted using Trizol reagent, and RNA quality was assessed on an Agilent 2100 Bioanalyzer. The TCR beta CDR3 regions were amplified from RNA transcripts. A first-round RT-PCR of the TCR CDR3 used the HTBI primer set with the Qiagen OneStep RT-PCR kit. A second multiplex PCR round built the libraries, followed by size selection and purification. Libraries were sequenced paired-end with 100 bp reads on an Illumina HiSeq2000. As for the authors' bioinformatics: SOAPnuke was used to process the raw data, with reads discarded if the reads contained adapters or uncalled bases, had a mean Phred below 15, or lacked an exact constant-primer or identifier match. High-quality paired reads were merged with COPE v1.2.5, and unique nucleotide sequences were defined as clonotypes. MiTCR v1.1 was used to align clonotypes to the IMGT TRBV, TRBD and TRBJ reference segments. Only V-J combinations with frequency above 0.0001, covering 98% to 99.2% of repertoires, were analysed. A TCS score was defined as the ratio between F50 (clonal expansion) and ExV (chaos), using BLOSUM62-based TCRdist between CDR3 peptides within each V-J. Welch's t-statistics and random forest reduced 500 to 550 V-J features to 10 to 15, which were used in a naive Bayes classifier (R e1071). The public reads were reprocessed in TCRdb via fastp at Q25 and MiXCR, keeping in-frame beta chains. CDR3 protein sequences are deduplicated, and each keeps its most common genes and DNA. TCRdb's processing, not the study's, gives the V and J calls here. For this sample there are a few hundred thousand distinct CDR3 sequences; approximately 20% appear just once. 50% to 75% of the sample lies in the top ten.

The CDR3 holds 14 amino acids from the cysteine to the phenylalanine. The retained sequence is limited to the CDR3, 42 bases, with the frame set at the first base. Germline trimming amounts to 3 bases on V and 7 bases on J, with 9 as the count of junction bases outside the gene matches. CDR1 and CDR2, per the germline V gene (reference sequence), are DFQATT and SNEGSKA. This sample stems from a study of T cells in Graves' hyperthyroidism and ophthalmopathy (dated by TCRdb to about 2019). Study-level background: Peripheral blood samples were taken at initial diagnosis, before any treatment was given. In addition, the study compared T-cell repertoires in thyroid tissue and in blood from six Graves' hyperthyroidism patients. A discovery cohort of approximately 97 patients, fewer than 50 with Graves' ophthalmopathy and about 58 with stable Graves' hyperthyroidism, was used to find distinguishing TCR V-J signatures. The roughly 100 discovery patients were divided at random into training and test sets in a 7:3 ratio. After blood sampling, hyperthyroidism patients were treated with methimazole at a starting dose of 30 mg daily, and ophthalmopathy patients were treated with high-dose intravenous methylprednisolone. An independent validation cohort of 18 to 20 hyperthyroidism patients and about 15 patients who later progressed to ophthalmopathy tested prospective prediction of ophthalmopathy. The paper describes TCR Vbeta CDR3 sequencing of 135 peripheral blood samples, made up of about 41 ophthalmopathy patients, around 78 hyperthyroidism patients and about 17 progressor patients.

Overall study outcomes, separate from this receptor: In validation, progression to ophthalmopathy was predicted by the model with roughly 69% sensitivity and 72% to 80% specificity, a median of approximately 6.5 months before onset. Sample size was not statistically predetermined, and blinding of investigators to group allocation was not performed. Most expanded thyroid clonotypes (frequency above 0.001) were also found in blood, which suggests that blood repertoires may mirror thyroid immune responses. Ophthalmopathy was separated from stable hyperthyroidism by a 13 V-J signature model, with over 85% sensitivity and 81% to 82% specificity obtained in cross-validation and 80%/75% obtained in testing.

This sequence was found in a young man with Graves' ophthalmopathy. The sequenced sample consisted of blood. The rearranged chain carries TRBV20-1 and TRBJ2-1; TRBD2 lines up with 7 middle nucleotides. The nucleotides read TGCAGTGCTAGGGGGAGGGCCCCGTCAAATGAGCAGTTCTTC. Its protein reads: CSARGRAPSNEQFF.